This is a list of T cell receptor beta chains from one sample in a study of naive and memory T cell subsets. Using its own MiXCR run on the UMI-ligation and nested PCR reads, TCRdb lists one record per CDR3 protein. The sample carries 120,000 to 150,000 distinct CDR3 sequences, over 15% recorded once. Sequencing was performed on naive CD4+ T cells from blood. These receptors came from a human donor in good health. CDR3s include the opening cysteine and the closing phenylalanine or tryptophan. The D gene is left open where the match is weak. The size of a clone is reported for some rows only, either as once, few or many, or as a class for expanded clones.

clone_size: -; v_call: TRBV5-8; j_call: TRBJ2-4; d_call: -; cdr3_aa: CASSLVRRLKNIQYF; cdr3_nt: TGTGCCAGCAGCTTGGTTAGGCGACTGAAAAACATTCAGTACTTC
clone_size: -; v_call: TRBV20-1; j_call: TRBJ2-5; d_call: TRBD2; cdr3_aa: CSARGLAGDGETQYF; cdr3_nt: TGCAGTGCTAGGGGACTAGCGGGAGACGGAGAGACCCAGTACTTC
clone_size: many; v_call: TRBV24-1; j_call: TRBJ2-1; d_call: TRBD1; cdr3_aa: CATSPEDRESHNEQFF; cdr3_nt: TGTGCCACCAGTCCAGAGGACAGGGAATCCCACAATGAGCAGTTCTTC
clone_size: -; v_call: TRBV7-9; j_call: TRBJ2-1; d_call: TRBD2; cdr3_aa: CASSPSLAGGFDEQFF; cdr3_nt: TGTGCCAGCAGCCCGAGTCTAGCGGGAGGTTTCGATGAGCAGTTCTTC
clone_size: few; v_call: TRBV29-1; j_call: TRBJ2-7; d_call: TRBD2; cdr3_aa: CSAGLAGDEQYF; cdr3_nt: TGCAGCGCCGGACTAGCGGGAGACGAGCAGTACTTC
clone_size: -; v_call: TRBV14; j_call: TRBJ2-5; d_call: -; cdr3_aa: CASSQLLPRETQYF; cdr3_nt: TGTGCCAGCAGCCAACTACTGCCGAGGGAGACCCAGTACTTC
clone_size: -; v_call: TRBV11-3; j_call: TRBJ2-7; d_call: -; cdr3_aa: CASSFPTRGAGWGYEQYF; cdr3_nt: TGTGCCAGCAGCTTCCCGACCCGGGGGGCAGGGTGGGGATACGAGCAGTACTTC
clone_size: few; v_call: TRBV11-2; j_call: TRBJ1-5; d_call: TRBD1; cdr3_aa: CASSFTDRGLSNQPQHF; cdr3_nt: TGTGCCAGCAGCTTCACGGACAGGGGTCTTAGCAATCAGCCCCAGCATTTT
clone_size: few; v_call: TRBV20-1; j_call: TRBJ2-1; d_call: TRBD2; cdr3_aa: CSAPRAGGLSYNEQFF; cdr3_nt: TGCAGTGCTCCCAGAGCGGGAGGTTTGTCCTACAATGAGCAGTTCTTC
clone_size: few; v_call: TRBV20-1; j_call: TRBJ2-1; d_call: -; cdr3_aa: CSARGDWSGNEQFF; cdr3_nt: TGCAGTGCTAGAGGGGACTGGTCGGGCAATGAGCAGTTCTTC
clone_size: many; v_call: TRBV29-1; j_call: TRBJ1-1; d_call: TRBD1; cdr3_aa: CSGGQLNTEAFF; cdr3_nt: TGCAGCGGGGGACAGCTGAACACTGAAGCTTTCTTT
clone_size: -; v_call: TRBV4-1; j_call: TRBJ1-1; d_call: -; cdr3_aa: CASSQGQAANTEAFF; cdr3_nt: TGCGCCAGCAGCCAAGGCCAGGCAGCAAACACTGAAGCTTTCTTT
clone_size: many; v_call: TRBV20-1; j_call: TRBJ2-7; d_call: TRBD2; cdr3_aa: CSASAGDEQYF; cdr3_nt: TGCAGTGCTAGCGCGGGAGACGAGCAGTACTTC
clone_size: -; v_call: TRBV11-2; j_call: TRBJ2-7; d_call: -; cdr3_aa: CASSLQRSSYEQYF; cdr3_nt: TGTGCCAGCAGCTTACAGCGGAGCTCCTACGAGCAGTACTTC
clone_size: -; v_call: TRBV29-1; j_call: TRBJ2-7; d_call: TRBD2; cdr3_aa: CSVELAGARSYEQYF; cdr3_nt: TGCAGCGTTGAATTAGCGGGAGCGCGTTCGTACGAGCAGTACTTC
clone_size: -; v_call: TRBV6-1; j_call: TRBJ1-6; d_call: -; cdr3_aa: CASSGGLYNSPLHF; cdr3_nt: TGTGCCAGCAGTGGAGGACTCTATAATTCACCCCTCCACTTT
clone_size: -; v_call: TRBV20-1; j_call: TRBJ2-3; d_call: TRBD1; cdr3_aa: CSAREGPGQVIITDTQYF; cdr3_nt: TGCAGTGCTAGAGAGGGGCCTGGACAGGTTATCATCACAGATACGCAGTATTTT
clone_size: -; v_call: TRBV12-3/TRBV12-4; j_call: TRBJ2-7; d_call: -; cdr3_aa: CASSGSGPHSYEQYF; cdr3_nt: TGTGCCAGCAGTGGAAGCGGGCCCCACTCCTACGAGCAGTACTTC
clone_size: many; v_call: TRBV12-3/TRBV12-4; j_call: TRBJ2-5; d_call: -; cdr3_aa: CASSVSDQETQYF; cdr3_nt: TGTGCCAGCAGCGTCTCGGACCAAGAGACCCAGTACTTC
clone_size: few; v_call: TRBV5-1; j_call: TRBJ2-5; d_call: -; cdr3_aa: CASRGGQLQETQYF; cdr3_nt: TGCGCCAGCAGGGGGGGACAGCTGCAAGAGACCCAGTACTTC
clone_size: -; v_call: TRBV28; j_call: TRBJ2-3; d_call: TRBD1; cdr3_aa: CASTRTGSTDTQYF; cdr3_nt: TGTGCCAGCACAAGGACAGGGTCCACAGATACGCAGTATTTT
clone_size: -; v_call: TRBV29-1; j_call: TRBJ2-6; d_call: TRBD1; cdr3_aa: CSAVGQGARGTNVLTF; cdr3_nt: TGCAGCGCTGTGGGACAGGGGGCCCGAGGGACCAACGTCCTGACTTTC
clone_size: -; v_call: TRBV11-3; j_call: TRBJ2-5; d_call: -; cdr3_aa: CASSRGSGETQYF; cdr3_nt: TGTGCCAGCTCTCGAGGCAGTGGAGAGACCCAGTACTTC
clone_size: -; v_call: TRBV5-4; j_call: TRBJ2-7; d_call: -; cdr3_aa: CASSFGGSHEQYF; cdr3_nt: TGTGCCAGCAGCTTTGGGGGGTCCCACGAGCAGTACTTC